Included here is one T cell receptor beta chain sequence, with context. What it recognizes is unknown. TCRdb independently ran MiXCR on the reads; one entry per CDR3 protein. Of about 830,000 distinct CDR3 sequences in the sample, about 30% were seen once. Germline assignment: CDR1 SGHRS and CDR2 YFSETQ. The CDR3 loop spans 16 amino acids. Trimming at V came to 4 bases and at J to 3 bases, leaving 13 bases not matched to a gene. The data derive from a study of T cell repertoires in cytomegalovirus infection. On the study more broadly: Selection of CMV epitopes for the study included recently identified HLA-C-restricted and well-studied HLA-B-restricted ones. It was the public TCR beta signatures that indicated both CMV infection and matching HLA type. Study-wide results and limits: Dominating the ex vivo response were TCR beta clonotypes that were CMV-specific and HLA-C-restricted.

The origin of this receptor is a human donor in good health (CMV status not recorded). Some clones in this sample may be carry-over from other donors' samples. The V call is TRBV5-1, the J call TRBJ2-7; 7 nucleotides agree with TRBD1. The sample consisted of cultured CD8+ T cells from PBMCs, taken from culture after CMV antigen stimulation. The CDR3 nucleotides are TGCGCCAGCAGCCCCGACCCCGGACAGGACTTCTACGAGCAGTACTTC. Its protein product is CASSPDPGQDFYEQYF.